The 20 T cell receptor beta chains listed next were all sequenced from one sample in a study of cytomegalovirus exposure and HLA in healthy donors. Amplification used 60 Vbeta primers and 13 Jbeta primers. Repertoires were generated with immunoSEQ multiplex PCR, while TCRdb's copy carries only in-frame clones and drops some. This sample lists some 200,000 clones; its ten largest clones have 6.5%. Specimen: PBMCs. Receptors originate from a man aged 30 to 39 in good health and CMV-seronegative.

The chain employs TRBV19 and TRBJ2-7, with D uncertain. V was shortened by 3 bases and J by 3 bases, with 12 bases between the two germline ends. The CDR3 length is 14 residues. The germline V gene has CDR1 LNHDA and CDR2 SQIVND (reference sequence). The CDR3 sequence: CASSIGQTGYEQYF. The CDR3 DNA sequence: TGTGCCAGTAGTATCGGCCAGACGGGCTACGAGCAGTACTTC.

The chain carries TRBV6-1 and TRBJ2-7; no clear D gene. Trimming left V 7 bases short and J 3 bases short, with 16 bases between. The CDR3 covers 14 residues. The germline V gene has CDR1 MNHNS and CDR2 SASEGT. The CDR3 nucleotides are TGTGCCAGCATTCCGCGGCTCTTGGTCTACGAGCAGTACTTC. Its protein is CASIPRLLVYEQYF.

The V gene is TRBV30, the J gene TRBJ1-5; D is uncertain. The CDR3 totals 13 residues. V lost 2 bases and J lost 4, with 9 bases in between. Germline loops: CDR1 GTSNPN, CDR2 SVGIG (reference sequence). The CDR3 coding sequence is TGTGCCTGGAGTAAGAGGGAGAATCAGCCCCAGCATTTT. Protein sequence: CAWSKRENQPQHF. The full variable domain, its missing parts supplied by reference TRBV30 and TRBJ1-5, is SQTIHQWPATLVQPVGSPLSLECTVEGTSNPNLYWYRQAAGRGLQLLFYSVGIGQISSEVPQNLSASRPQDRQFILSSKKLLLSDSGFYLCAWSKRENQPQHFGDGTRLSIL.

The chain recombines TRBV27 with TRBJ2-3; maybe TRBD2 (6 bases). The CDR3 sequence is 14 residues long. CDR1 is MNHEY, CDR2 SMNVEV, per germline (reference sequence). V lost 3 bases and J 6 bases, leaving 13 bases between the germline ends. CDR3 residues: CASSFGRIVDTQYF. CDR3 bases: TGTGCCAGCAGTTTCGGGAGAATTGTGGATACGCAGTATTTT.

This chain uses TRBV18 with TRBJ1-6; 7 nucleotides line up with TRBD1. V dropped 3 bases and J dropped 8; count of bases not matched to a gene: 4. The CDR3 has 14 residues. In germline, CDR1 is KGHSH, CDR2 LQKENI. Written as DNA, the CDR3 is TGTGCCAGCTCACCGACAGGGACAGATTCACCCCTCCACTTT. Translation: CASSPTGTDSPLHF.

This chain joins TRBV11-2 and TRBJ1-1; the D gene is possibly TRBD1 (6 bases). This CDR3 is built from 15 residues. Germline CDR1 and CDR2: SGHAT and FQNNGV. The V end was cut by 4 bases, the J end by 0 bases, with 12 bases between. CDR3 in amino acids: CASSSLGQMNTEAFF. In nucleotides, the CDR3 is TGTGCCAGCAGCTCCCTCGGACAGATGAACACTGAAGCTTTCTTT.

The V and J genes are TRBV6-5 and TRBJ1-1; TRBD1 agrees at 8 bases. This CDR3 region has 15 residues. V lost 5 bases, J lost 5 bases, and 10 bases stayed unmatched. Germline V gives CDR1 MNHEY, CDR2 SVGAGI. CDR3 DNA: TGTGCCAGCAGTATGTTCGGGACAGGTAAAACTGAAGCTTTCTTT. Protein product: CASSMFGTGKTEAFF.

The J gene is TRBJ1-1, the V gene TRBV7-2, with a weak D call TRBD1 (5 bases). V dropped 2 bases and J dropped 1 base, with 11 bases sitting between them. The CDR3 is made up of 15 amino acids. Germline loops: CDR1 SGHTA, CDR2 FQGNSA. The CDR3: CASSLLGQGNTEAFF. CDR3 DNA sequence: TGTGCCAGCAGCTTACTAGGCCAGGGGAACACTGAAGCTTTCTTT.

This chain joins TRBV7-2 and TRBJ2-2; D gene ambiguous. V was cut by 5 bases and J by 1 base, with 14 bases left in between. This CDR3 has 16 residues. Germline CDR1 SGHTA, CDR2 FQGNSA. CDR3 in DNA: TGTGCCAGCAGCCCAGCCCCAGGAATGAACACCGGGGAGCTGTTTTTT. The encoded protein is CASSPAPGMNTGELFF.

The rearrangement links TRBV5-1 to TRBJ2-3; TRBD1 might be the D (6 bases). Germline CDR1 is SGHRS and CDR2 is YFSETQ. With 4 bases removed from V and 6 bases from J, the gap between germline ends came to 18 bases. CDR3 length equals 15 residues. The CDR3 DNA reads as TGCGCCAGCAGCCGTACAGGGTTTCGTGCGGATACGCAGTATTTT. It specifies CASSRTGFRADTQYF.

The V gene is TRBV4-3, the J gene TRBJ1-1, with D maybe TRBD1 (5 bases). CDR1 is LGHNA and CDR2 is YSLEER in the germline V gene. The CDR3 is 16 amino acids. V dropped 1 base and J dropped 0 bases, with 12 bases sitting between them. The CDR3 here is CASSQGGRELNTEAFF. Written as DNA, the CDR3 is TGCGCCAGCAGCCAAGGGGGACGGGAGTTGAACACTGAAGCTTTCTTT.

The chain uses TRBV5-8 and TRBJ1-2; possibly TRBD1 for D (5 bases). Germline assignment: CDR1 SGHTS and CDR2 YDEGEE. The V end lost 6 bases, the J end lost 7 bases, and 19 bases lay between the germline ends. The CDR3 length is 14 residues. The CDR3 nucleotides read TGTGCCAGCAACTTCTATTCCAGGGTGACTGGCTACACCTTC. This sequence encodes CASNFYSRVTGYTF.

The chain couples TRBV7-2 to TRBJ1-2, with D possibly TRBD1 on 6 matching bases. The CDR3 loop spans 16 amino acids. The germline gives CDR1 SGHTA, CDR2 FQGNSA. V was shortened by 1 base and J by 4 bases, with 16 bases between the two germline ends. CDR3 loop: CASSLGVDSISYGYTF. CDR3 DNA: TGTGCCAGCAGCTTAGGAGTGGACAGTATATCCTATGGCTACACCTTC.

This sequence joins TRBV5-1 and TRBJ2-6; unclear D gene. From germline, CDR1 is SGHRS and CDR2 YFSETQ. The V end lost 0 bases, the J end lost 1 base, and 11 bases lay between the germline ends. The CDR3 runs 17 residues. This CDR3 is CASSLGGSGSGANVLTF. The DNA for the CDR3 is TGCGCCAGCAGCTTGGGCGGCTCGGGTTCTGGGGCCAACGTCCTGACTTTC.

This rearrangement joins TRBV7-9 to TRBJ1-1, with D uncertain. The germline V gene encodes CDR1 SEHNR and CDR2 FQNEAQ (reference sequence). This CDR3 spans 13 amino acids. V lost 4 bases, J lost 4 bases, and 10 bases lay in between. CDR3 in amino acids: CASSSASGTEAFF. DNA for the CDR3: TGTGCCAGCAGCTCAGCCTCGGGCACTGAAGCTTTCTTT.

This chain uses TRBV5-5 with TRBJ1-1, with TRBD1 as a possible D gene (6 bases). Germline-derived CDR1 and CDR2 are SGHKS and YYEKEE (reference sequence). Trimming pared 4 bases from V and 0 bases from J, leaving 22 bases between. CDR3 length: 18 residues. In DNA, the CDR3 is TGTGCCAGCAGCGCTCTATTCAGATGGGACAACATGAACACTGAAGCTTTCTTT. It translates to CASSALFRWDNMNTEAFF.

V gene TRBV19 combines with J gene TRBJ1-3, with TRBD1 matching over 7 bases. CDR1 is LNHDA, CDR2 SQIVND, per germline (reference sequence). CDR3 length equals 15 residues. V lost 10 bases to trimming and J lost 1 base; unmatched junction nucleotides: 10. The CDR3 sequence: CATGRDRSSGNTIYF. CDR3 DNA: TGTGCCACTGGACGGGACAGATCATCTGGAAACACCATATATTTT.

The gene calls are TRBV18 and TRBJ2-1; D is unresolved. Trimming took 3 bases from V and 7 from J, leaving 4 bases between them. Germline V CDR1 and CDR2: KGHSH, LQKENI. The CDR3 sequence is 11 residues long. Here the CDR3 DNA reads TGTGCCAGCTCACCCATGAATGAGCAGTTCTTC. It yields the protein CASSPMNEQFF.

The chain recombines TRBV7-9 with TRBJ1-5; no clear D gene. V lost 5 bases to trimming and J lost 7 bases, with 12 bases between them. Germline CDR1 is SEHNR and CDR2 is FQNEAQ (reference sequence). This CDR3 spans 13 amino acids. The CDR3: CASSQEGGQPQHF. DNA of the CDR3: TGTGCCAGCAGCCAGGAGGGCGGACAGCCCCAGCATTTT.

The chain links TRBV15 to TRBJ2-1; 11 bases match TRBD2. The V gene's germline CDR1 is LNHNV and CDR2 YYDKDF (reference sequence). J gave up 7 bases and V 0 bases, and 8 bases lay outside the gene matches. CDR3 length: 17 amino acids. CDR3: CATSRDITASGGNEQFF. The CDR3, as DNA: TGTGCCACCAGCAGAGATATTACGGCTAGCGGGGGGAATGAGCAGTTCTTC.